This T cell receptor (beta chain) was sequenced in a study of T cell responses to AZD1222 COVID-19 vaccine. Study in general: Pooling was applied to second doses at about 4 or about 12 weeks. General observations from the study: The repertoires were collected only after the peak T cell response. The study found Spike-specific TCR breadth and depth rose after two AZD1222 doses. In a largely white British group with more females than males, clonal diversity was possibly underestimated.

The CDR3 totals 15 residues. The V gene end was trimmed by 2 bases and the J gene end by 10 bases; junction bases not matched to a gene: 11. Germline V lookup: CDR1 SNHLY, CDR2 FYNNEI. Data came from immunoSEQ multiplex PCR; TCRdb stores just in-frame clones and leaves some out. In the table there are 95,000 to 150,000 clones, over 75% of which are singletons. This clone was recorded a few times. What it recognizes is unknown. This clonotype was sampled from an adult in good health. Sequenced material: peripheral blood, taken on day 0 of AZD1222 vaccination. V is TRBV2 and J is TRBJ1-1; 9 bases agree with TRBD1. DNA for the CDR3: TGTGCCAGCAGTGAAAGAGGGACAGGGCTTTCTTCAGCTTTCTTT. Protein sequence: CASSERGTGLSSAFF.